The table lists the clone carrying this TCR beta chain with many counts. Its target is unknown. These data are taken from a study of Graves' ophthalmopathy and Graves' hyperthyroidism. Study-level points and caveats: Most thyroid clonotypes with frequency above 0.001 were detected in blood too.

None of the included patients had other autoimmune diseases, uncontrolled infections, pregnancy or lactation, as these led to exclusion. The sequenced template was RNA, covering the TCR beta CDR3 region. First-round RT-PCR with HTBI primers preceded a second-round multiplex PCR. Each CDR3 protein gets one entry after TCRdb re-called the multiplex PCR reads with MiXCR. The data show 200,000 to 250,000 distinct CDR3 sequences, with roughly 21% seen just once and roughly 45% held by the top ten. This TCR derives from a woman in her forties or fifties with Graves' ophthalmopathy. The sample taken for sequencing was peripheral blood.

Here the CDR3 DNA reads TGTGCCAGCAGCTTAGCGCCCGGGACGGTGAACACCGGGGAGCTGTTTTTT. Its translation: CASSLAPGTVNTGELFF. The genes are TRBV7-2 and TRBJ2-2; D may match TRBD1 or TRBD2 (5 bases each). V was shortened by 0 bases and J by 1 base, with 12 bases between the two germline ends. CDR1 is SGHTA and CDR2 is FQGNSA in the germline V gene. This CDR3 contains 17 residues. Using reference TRBV7-2 and TRBJ2-2 for the parts outside the CDR3, the full variable domain is GAGVSQSPSNKVTEKGKDVELRCDPISGHTALYWYRQSLGQGLEFLIYFQGNSAPDKSGLPSDRFSAERTGGSVSTLTIQRTQQEDSAVYLCASSLAPGTVNTGELFFGEGSRLTVL.